The rows below give T cell receptor beta chains drawn from one sample of a study of a mutant IDH1 vaccine in newly diagnosed glioma. Clones were read by immunoSEQ multiplex PCR, and TCRdb kept only the in-frame ones, dropping some. The sample lists around 100,000 clones; 90% were seen once. Their antigens remain unidentified. The material was PBMCs, obtained from a glioma patient whose treatment included an IDH1 peptide vaccine. The origin of the receptors is a woman in her 50s with glioma. CDR3s include the opening cysteine and the closing phenylalanine or tryptophan. A D gene is named only where the DNA matches it firmly. Clone size is shown for a subset of rows, as once, few, many or a class of expanded clone.

.	TRBV6-5	TRBD2	TRBJ2-1	TGTGCCAGCAGTTACGGGGGCGGGAGGGACAATGAGCAGTTCTTC	CASSYGGGRDNEQFF
.	TRBV19	.	TRBJ1-5	TGTGCCAGCAGACATAGCAATCAGCCCCAGCATTTT	CASRHSNQPQHF
.	TRBV28	.	TRBJ2-7	TGTGCCAGCAGTTTATGGATAGGGAAACACGAGCAGTACTTC	CASSLWIGKHEQYF
.	TRBV5-1	.	TRBJ2-7	TGCGCCAGCAGCTCCGGGACATACTACGAGCAGTACTTC	CASSSGTYYEQYF
once	TRBV23-1	TRBD1	TRBJ2-5	TGCGCCAGCAGTCAACCAGACAGGGTAGAGACCCAGTACTTC	CASSQPDRVETQYF
.	TRBV6-1	TRBD1	TRBJ1-5	TGTGCCAGCAGTGAAAATGTACAGGGGGCTCAGCCCCAGCATTTT	CASSENVQGAQPQHF
.	TRBV5-4	TRBD1	TRBJ1-1	TGTGCCAGCAGCTCCCGGGACAGGGGGCAAGCTTTCTTT	CASSSRDRGQAFF
.	TRBV19	TRBD1	TRBJ2-3	TGTGCCAGTAGTAACAGGGGGGCTGATACAGATACGCAGTATTTT	CASSNRGADTDTQYF
.	TRBV7-3	TRBD1	TRBJ2-7	TGTGCCAGCAGCTTAGAACAGGGGGCTTGGTACGAGCAGTACTTC	CASSLEQGAWYEQYF
.	TRBV9	TRBD1	TRBJ1-2	TGTGCCAGCAGCCCCCGGGACAGGGAAACCTATGGCTACACCTTC	CASSPRDRETYGYTF
.	TRBV4-1	TRBD2	TRBJ2-7	TGCGCCAGCAGCCGAGGGACTAGCGGGAGCACCTACGAGCAGTACTTC	CASSRGTSGSTYEQYF
once	TRBV6-1	.	TRBJ1-2	TGTGCCAGCAGTCCAGGGCCGGCGGGGGGCTACACCTTC	CASSPGPAGGYTF
.	TRBV5-8	TRBD1	TRBJ2-7	TGTGCCAGCAGCGGGACAGGTGTTGCCTACGAGCAGTACTTC	CASSGTGVAYEQYF
.	TRBV27	TRBD2	TRBJ2-3	TGTGCCAGCAGGGGCGGGAGACGGGCAGATACGCAGTATTTT	CASRGGRRADTQYF